These 21 T cell receptor beta chains were all obtained from the same sample, sequenced in a study of memory CD4+ T cells and cytomegalovirus serostatus. The sort gate was single viable CD3+CD4+CD8-CD45RO+ cells for memory CD4+ T cells. Assay: immunoSEQ multiplex PCR; the TCRdb copy retains only in-frame clones and omits some. The data hold approximately 52,000 clones, with about 73% observed a single time. Sample: memory CD4+ T cells from blood. These receptors originate from an adult in good health and CMV-seronegative.

V is TRBV5-6 and J is TRBJ1-5; no clear D gene. Germline CDR1 and CDR2: SGHDT and YYEEEE. This CDR3 comprises 13 residues. V was pared by 4 bases and J by 4 bases, with 9 bases between. The CDR3 coding sequence is TGTGCCAGCAGCCGTCTATCGAATCAGCCCCAGCATTTT. Amino acids: CASSRLSNQPQHF.

Here the CDR3 reads CASSSAKAVDFEKLFF. In nucleotides, the CDR3 is TGTGCCAGCAGCTCCGCCAAAGCTGTAGACTTTGAAAAACTGTTTTTT. This rearrangement joins TRBV5-4 to TRBJ1-4; D is unclear. The CDR3 is 16 residues long. Trimming shortened V by 3 bases and J by 7 bases, and 19 bases separated the two germline ends. Looked up from germline, CDR1 is SGHNT and CDR2 is YYREEE (reference sequence). Using reference TRBV5-4 and TRBJ1-4 for the parts outside the CDR3, the full variable domain is ETGVTQSPTHLIKTRGQQVTLRCSSQSGHNTVSWYQQALGQGPQFIFQYYREEENGRGNFPPRFSGLQFPNYSSELNVNALELDDSALYLCASSSAKAVDFEKLFFGSGTQLSVL.

This sequence joins TRBV11-2 and TRBJ1-2; a possible D gene is TRBD1 (6 bases). The germline gives CDR1 SGHAT, CDR2 FQNNGV. This CDR3 comprises 12 residues. Trimming took 7 bases from V and 6 from J, leaving 12 bases between them. CDR3 bases: TGTGCCAGCACCCAGGGGCTAGATGGCTACACCTTC. The encoded protein is CASTQGLDGYTF.

CDR3 region: CREITGVLINEQYF. For the CDR3, the DNA is TGCAGGGAGATCACAGGGGTTCTTATTAACGAGCAGTACTTC. This rearrangement joins TRBV29-1 to TRBJ2-7; 7 bases match TRBD1. Germline V gene sequence: CDR1 SQVTM, CDR2 ANQGSEA. This CDR3 is built from 14 residues.

Only one count was recorded for this clone. The chain joins TRBV27 to TRBJ2-6, with 7 bases matching TRBD1. Germline loops: CDR1 MNHEY, CDR2 SMNVEV (reference sequence). The CDR3 is 16 amino acids. The J segment lost 0 bases and the V segment lost 7 bases, leaving 6 bases of the junction unmatched. The CDR3 sequence: CASNDRASSGANVLTF. For the CDR3, the DNA is TGTGCCAGCAACGACAGGGCCAGCTCTGGGGCCAACGTCCTGACTTTC.

The CDR3 region is CASSSRLDHGYTF. The CDR3, as DNA: TGTGCCAGCAGTTCCCGACTAGACCATGGCTACACCTTC. This chain links TRBV6-5 with TRBJ1-2; D is ambiguous. The CDR3 has 13 amino acids. Trimming left V 4 bases short and J 6 bases short, with 12 bases between. CDR1 is MNHEY, CDR2 SVGAGI, per germline.

V gene TRBV21-1 combines with J gene TRBJ2-5; TRBD1 is taken as the D call from the table, unchecked against the DNA. TRBV21-1 counts as a pseudogene. The CDR3 covers 15 residues. Here the CDR3 reads CASSKGDRACETQYF. For the CDR3, the DNA is TGTGCCAGCAGCAAAGGGGACAGGGCTTGCGAGACCCAGTACTTC.

V is TRBV6-1 and J is TRBJ1-3, with a possible D match to TRBD1 (5 bases). There are 14 residues in the CDR3. CDR1 MNHNS and CDR2 SASEGT come from the germline V gene. V lost 7 bases, J lost 7 bases, and 17 bases lay in between. The CDR3 reads CASTLGPLANTIYF. In nucleotides, the CDR3 is TGTGCCAGCACCCTGGGGCCCCTGGCGAACACCATATATTTT.

The chain couples TRBV28 to TRBJ2-3; unclear D gene. CDR1 and CDR2 (germline): MDHEN, SYDVKM. V lost 10 bases and J lost 0, with 8 bases in between. CDR3 length: 12 residues. CDR3 nucleotides: TGTGCCACAACAGCTAGCACAGATACGCAGTATTTT. It encodes CATTASTDTQYF.

This sequence joins TRBV9 and TRBJ1-3; D gene unclear. Germline V gene data show CDR1 as SGDLS and CDR2 as YYNGEE. The CDR3 totals 12 residues. V was shortened by 2 bases and J by 5 bases, with 5 bases between the two germline ends. The CDR3, as DNA: TGTGCCAGCAGCGTCGATAGAAACACCATATATTTT. It translates to CASSVDRNTIYF.

The chain employs TRBV4-2 and TRBJ2-2; D not resolved. V was trimmed by 1 base and J by 0 bases, leaving 6 bases between them. Germline CDR1 and CDR2: LGHNA and YNFKEQ. The CDR3 covers 15 residues. The CDR3 region has the DNA TGTGCCAGCAGCCAAGCGGAGCCGAACACCGGGGAGCTGTTTTTT. It is translated as CASSQAEPNTGELFF.

The V and J genes are TRBV2 and TRBJ1-2, with TRBD1 identical over 7 bases. Germline values: CDR1 SNHLY, CDR2 FYNNEI. The trim removed 7 bases at V and 0 bases at J, leaving 5 bases unmatched. This CDR3 is 14 amino acids long. This CDR3 is CASMKTGTNYGYTF. DNA of the CDR3: TGTGCCAGCATGAAGACAGGGACTAACTATGGCTACACCTTC. Full variable domain (remainder filled in from reference TRBV2 and TRBJ1-2): EPEVTQTPSHQVTQMGQEVILRCVPISNHLYFYWYRQILGQKVEFLVSFYNNEISEKSEIFDDQFSVERPDGSNFTLKIRSTKLEDSAMYFCASMKTGTNYGYTFGSGTRLTVV.

Judged by abundance, this clone is medium-sized. V gene TRBV10-3 combines with J gene TRBJ1-2; D remains ambiguous. This CDR3 has 12 amino acids. Trimming took off 8 bases at V and 6 bases at J, with 13 bases between the two ends. Germline V gives CDR1 ENHRY, CDR2 SYGVKD. The CDR3 loop reads CAISREVNGYTF. Written as DNA, the CDR3 is TGTGCCATCTCACGGGAAGTAAATGGCTACACCTTC.

In this sample, this clone turned up once. V and J are TRBV16 and TRBJ1-6; a weak D match, TRBD1 (5 bases). Germline V gene sequence: CDR1 KGHSY, CDR2 FQNENV. CDR3 length: 15 residues. V dropped 4 bases and J dropped 3 bases, with 10 bases sitting between them. CDR3 DNA: TGTGCCAGCAGCCCGGGGGGGGTCTATAATTCACCCCTCCACTTT. Translating gives CASSPGGVYNSPLHF. Complete variable domain (other parts from reference TRBV16 and TRBJ1-6): GEEVAQTPKHLVRGEGQKAKLYCAPIKGHSYVFWYQQVLKNEFKFLISFQNENVFDETGMPKERFSAKCLPNSPCSLEIQATKLEDSAVYFCASSPGGVYNSPLHFGNGTRLTVT.

This chain uses TRBV2 with TRBJ1-5, with D uncertain. Germline CDR1 and CDR2: SNHLY and FYNNEI. The CDR3 loop spans 13 amino acids. Deletions cut 9 bases from V and 1 base from J, with 10 bases between. The CDR3 bases are TGTGCCAGTCGACAATGGAGCAATCAGCCCCAGCATTTT. Translated: CASRQWSNQPQHF. The full variable domain, with the rest looked up from reference TRBV2 and TRBJ1-5, is EPEVTQTPSHQVTQMGQEVILRCVPISNHLYFYWYRQILGQKVEFLVSFYNNEISEKSEIFDDQFSVERPDGSNFTLKIRSTKLEDSAMYFCASRQWSNQPQHFGDGTRLSIL.

The chain has TRBV19 and TRBJ1-2, with TRBD1 matching over 7 bases. With V trimmed by 5 bases and J by 4 bases, 16 bases remained unmatched. CDR1 and CDR2 from the germline V gene are LNHDA and SQIVND (reference sequence). This CDR3 is built from 17 residues. The CDR3 nucleotides are TGTGCCAGTAGTCCTAGAGGGGACAGACTTTCCCTCTATGGCTACACCTTC. Translation: CASSPRGDRLSLYGYTF.

This CDR3 is CASSCDRTKAYEQYF. The CDR3 bases are TGTGCCAGCAGCTGTGACAGGACCAAGGCCTACGAGCAGTACTTC. The chain links TRBV21-1 to TRBJ2-7; the listed D gene, TRBD1, was not tested against the DNA. TRBV21-1 is classified as a pseudogene. This CDR3 comprises 15 residues.

The chain uses TRBV7-2 and TRBJ1-2; no firm D call. Germline V lookup: CDR1 SGHTA, CDR2 FQGNSA. V was shortened by 3 bases and J by 0 bases, with 14 bases between the two germline ends. The CDR3 length is 16 residues. The CDR3, as DNA: TGTGCCAGCAGCTTGGGGTACCAGTTTACTAACTATGGCTACACCTTC. Amino acid sequence: CASSLGYQFTNYGYTF. Filled out from reference TRBV7-2 and TRBJ1-2, the complete variable domain reads GAGVSQSPSNKVTEKGKDVELRCDPISGHTALYWYRQSLGQGLEFLIYFQGNSAPDKSGLPSDRFSAERTGGSVSTLTIQRTQQEDSAVYLCASSLGYQFTNYGYTFGSGTRLTVV.

This clone has only one observation. This chain joins TRBV2 and TRBJ1-4; D might be TRBD1 (5 bases). The germline V gene has CDR1 SNHLY and CDR2 FYNNEI. V lost 6 bases and J lost 5, with 16 bases in between. The CDR3 is made up of 15 amino acids. The CDR3 protein is CASSLPGRGNEKLFF. The CDR3 coding sequence is TGTGCCAGCAGCCTCCCGGGACGGGGAAATGAAAAACTGTTTTTT. The full variable domain, completed using reference TRBV2 and TRBJ1-4, is EPEVTQTPSHQVTQMGQEVILRCVPISNHLYFYWYRQILGQKVEFLVSFYNNEISEKSEIFDDQFSVERPDGSNFTLKIRSTKLEDSAMYFCASSLPGRGNEKLFFGSGTQLSVL.

This sequence joins TRBV15 and TRBJ1-4, with a tentative D call TRBD1 (5 bases). CDR3 length: 13 residues. The V gene's germline CDR1 is LNHNV and CDR2 YYDKDF (reference sequence). V gave up 0 bases and J gave up 10 bases, with 9 bases separating them. The CDR3 nucleotides read TGTGCCACCAGCAGAGAGGGGGTGGGAAAACTGTTTTTT. Translated: CATSREGVGKLFF.

The V and J genes are TRBV2 and TRBJ1-1; TRBD1 matches 8 bases. The V and J ends lost 7 bases and 0 bases, in that order; junction bases with no gene match: 7. CDR1 SNHLY and CDR2 FYNNEI come from the germline V gene. The CDR3 sequence is 15 residues long. CDR3 protein: CASMLYRGMNTEAFF. The CDR3 DNA follows: TGTGCCAGCATGCTGTACAGGGGGATGAACACTGAAGCTTTCTTT.